The clone carrying this TCR beta chain was recorded a few times. Its antigen is undetermined. This record belongs to a study of T cells after yellow fever vaccination. Study as a whole: Low-cell-number fractions underwent preparation using SMART-Seq v4 Ultra Low Input.

The ends lost 3 bases at V and 5 bases at J; junction bases unmatched: 7. This CDR3 is 16 amino acids long. Study findings and constraints: It was a weaker secondary response, yet one that peaked faster, at day 5 versus 15. Repertoires obtained by FACS sorting could include abundant clonotypes that entered as contaminants from the bulk population.

Using its own MiXCR run on the 5' RACE reads, TCRdb lists one record per CDR3 protein. This sample has almost 600,000 distinct CDR3 sequences; roughly 14% occur once, and the top ten carry over 13%. Specimen: PBMCs, collected on the day of the yellow fever booster vaccination. The gene calls are TRBV12-3 or TRBV12-4 and TRBJ2-3, with 11 nucleotides matching TRBD2. The receptor was isolated from a man aged 25 to 40 who received the YFV17D yellow fever vaccine. DNA for the CDR3: TGTGCCAGCAGTTTCACTAGCGGGAGAGGTGTAGATACGCAGTATTTT. Its translation: CASSFTSGRGVDTQYF.